This TCR beta chain derives from a study of T cell changes during pregnancy in multiple sclerosis. The trim removed 2 bases at V and 5 bases at J, leaving 9 bases unmatched. The CDR3 consists of 16 residues. Germline-derived CDR1 and CDR2 are SGHRS and YFSETQ. Clones were read by immunoSEQ multiplex PCR, and TCRdb kept only the in-frame ones, dropping some. The profile shows roughly 50,000 clones, around 92% of them singletons. The sample consisted of CD4+ T cells from peripheral blood mononuclear cells, taken in the third trimester of pregnancy. The receptor's source is a female donor with multiple sclerosis, enrolled in a pregnancy study. J is TRBJ1-5 and V is TRBV5-1, with 8 nucleotides matching TRBD1. CDR3 DNA: TGCGCCAGCAGCTTAGAACCGGGACAGGTGTATCAGCCCCAGCATTTT. Translation gives CASSLEPGQVYQPQHF.